The 13 T cell receptor beta chains listed next were all sequenced from one sample in a study of blood T cells in healthy people across ages. Using a J-beta primer mix together with a sample-barcoded 5' primer, a second PCR was run for about 6 to 12 cycles. TCRdb recomputed calls from the 5' RACE reads with MiXCR, one row per CDR3 protein. Among just over 1 million distinct CDR3 sequences listed, over 35% were seen once. Sequencing used blood. These receptors originate from a woman between 55 and 75 years old in good health.

This chain joins TRBV10-3 and TRBJ2-6; a weak D match, TRBD2 (7 bases). Trimming pared 0 bases from V and 1 base from J, leaving 22 bases between. This CDR3 spans 21 amino acids. The germline gives CDR1 ENHRY, CDR2 SYGVKD. In DNA, the CDR3 is TGTGCCATCAGTGAGTCTCGCCGGGGGGCATGGGTCCCTTCTGGGGCCAACGTCCTGACTTTC. It encodes CAISESRRGAWVPSGANVLTF.

This clonotype was counted between two and nine times. The J gene is TRBJ1-2, the V gene TRBV27, with D maybe TRBD1 (5 bases). Germline V lookup: CDR1 MNHEY, CDR2 SMNVEV (reference sequence). V dropped 0 bases and J dropped 4 bases, with 12 bases sitting between them. The CDR3 contains 15 residues. The CDR3 region has the DNA TGTGCCAGCAGTTTATCTGGGGGGAAGATCTATGGCTACACCTTC. Translated: CASSLSGGKIYGYTF.

This chain joins TRBV11-1 and TRBJ2-1, with 9 bases that match TRBD2. J was trimmed by 1 base and V by 8 bases; bases with no gene match: 3. This CDR3 comprises 14 residues. Germline CDR1 is SGHAT and CDR2 is FQDESV (reference sequence). The CDR3 here is CASGREGSYNEQFF. The CDR3 coding sequence is TGTGCCAGCGGGCGGGAGGGATCCTACAATGAGCAGTTCTTC.

This clonotype turned up a few times. The chain recombines TRBV10-3 with TRBJ2-7; D tentatively reads TRBD1 or TRBD2 (5 bases each). The J call may be incorrect, as the DNA end agrees better with TRBJ2-5. Germline V gene sequence: CDR1 ENHRY, CDR2 SYGVKD. There are 12 residues in the CDR3. The CDR3 protein is CATQGEIKTQYF. DNA for the CDR3: TGTGCCACCCAGGGAGAGATAAAGACCCAGTACTTC.

The V and J genes are TRBV7-2 and TRBJ2-7; TRBD2 matches 13 bases. With the DNA end fitting TRBJ2-5 better, the J assignment may be wrong. The CDR3 has 16 residues. Germline V gene sequence: CDR1 SGHTA, CDR2 FQGNSA. CDR3 sequence (DNA): TGTGCCAGCAGCTCAACTAGCGGGGGGGTAAAGGAGACCCAGTACTTC. Translated: CASSSTSGGVKETQYF.

The chain has TRBV3-1 and TRBJ1-1, with D perhaps TRBD1 (5 bases). The CDR3 consists of 15 residues. The germline V gene encodes CDR1 LGHDT and CDR2 YNNKEL (reference sequence). The V gene lost 0 bases and the J gene lost 1 base, with 9 bases spanning the gap. The CDR3 protein is CASSQEGHRNTEAFF. DNA of the CDR3: TGTGCCAGCAGCCAAGAAGGACACAGGAACACTGAAGCTTTCTTT.

This clonotype turned up a few times. The rearrangement uses TRBV12-5 and TRBJ2-7; D call uncertain. V was cut by 0 bases and J by 0 bases, with 12 bases left in between. Germline CDR1 and CDR2: LGHNT and FRNRAP. This CDR3 region has 16 residues. The CDR3 bases are TGTGCTAGTGGTTTGGTACAAGGGCCCGGCTCCTACGAGCAGTACTTC. Protein product: CASGLVQGPGSYEQYF.

The chain uses TRBV5-5 and TRBJ2-4, with a weak D call TRBD2 (6 bases). The last part of the DNA fits TRBJ2-7 better; the J call may be wrong. Per the germline V gene, CDR1 is SGHKS and CDR2 is YYEKEE (reference sequence). The CDR3 extends over 15 amino acids. CDR3 nucleotides: TGTGCCAGCAGCTGGGCAGTCGGGAGTCACCACGAGCAGTACTTC. Translated: CASSWAVGSHHEQYF.

The chain recombines TRBV27 with TRBJ2-7, with D possibly matching TRBD2 (5 bases). Per germline, CDR1 MNHEY and CDR2 SMNVEV (reference sequence). The CDR3 is made up of 12 amino acids. V lost 2 bases and J 7 bases, leaving 9 bases between the germline ends. The CDR3 loop reads CASSLPSGEQYF. CDR3 DNA sequence: TGTGCCAGCAGTTTACCCTCGGGAGAGCAGTACTTC.

The chain links TRBV20-1 to TRBJ2-5, with 8 bases lining up with TRBD2. The germline CDR1 and CDR2 sequences are DFQATT and SNEGSKA (reference sequence). The length of the CDR3 is 14 residues. With 3 bases clipped from V and 11 bases from J, the junction kept 14 bases outside the gene matches. CDR3 nucleotides: TGCAGTGCTAGGACTGGCGGGGGGTACAATGAGCAGTACTTC. Amino acid sequence: CSARTGGGYNEQYF.

The rearrangement links TRBV5-1 to TRBJ2-5, with a tentative D call TRBD2 (6 bases). The DNA end is a closer match to TRBJ2-7, so the J assignment may be wrong. The CDR3 runs to 16 residues. The germline gives CDR1 SGHRS, CDR2 YFSETQ. The CDR3 DNA reads TGCGCCAGCAGCCCCCGGGGGACGACAGTATCCTACGAGCAGTACTTC. Translating gives CASSPRGTTVSYEQYF.

In its sample, this clonotype was seen a few times. The V and J genes are TRBV20-1 and TRBJ2-1; possibly TRBD2 for D (6 bases). Deletions cut 2 bases from V and 5 bases from J, with 16 bases between. Germline assignment: CDR1 DFQATT and CDR2 SNEGSKA (reference sequence). The CDR3 has 15 residues. The CDR3 spells CSARMAGRRDNEQFF. CDR3 nucleotide sequence: TGCAGTGCTAGAATGGCGGGGAGGAGGGACAATGAGCAGTTCTTC.

V usage is TRBV20-1 and J usage is TRBJ1-2, with D unresolved. V gave up 3 bases and J gave up 8 bases, with 13 bases separating them. Germline CDR1 reads DFQATT; CDR2 reads SNEGSKA (reference sequence). There are 12 residues in the CDR3. DNA of the CDR3: TGCAGTGCTAGGCTTCCGGGGTACGGCTACACCTTC. It translates to CSARLPGYGYTF.